The 22 T cell receptor beta chains below were found in one sample sequenced in a study of cytomegalovirus exposure and HLA in healthy donors. The method was immunoSEQ multiplex PCR; TCRdb's version includes in-frame clones alone and lacks a portion of them. The table records 280,000 or so clones, 70% to 90% of them present only once. The sample consisted of PBMCs. The receptors here all came from a woman younger than 30 in good health and CMV-seronegative.

This chain uses TRBV6-1 with TRBJ1-5, with 9 positions matching TRBD1. Germline V gene lookup returns CDR1 MNHNS and CDR2 SASEGT. The CDR3 is 16 residues long. The junction had 7 bases not matched to a gene; V was cut back by 2 bases and J by 5 bases. In DNA form, the CDR3 reads TGTGCCAGCAGTGAACTCACCGGGACAGGGCATCAGCCCCAGCATTTT. Encoded protein: CASSELTGTGHQPQHF.

J is TRBJ2-5 and V is TRBV5-4; TRBD2 aligns across 8 bases. Germline lookup yields CDR1 SGHNT and CDR2 YYREEE (reference sequence). Trimming at V came to 2 bases and at J to 6 bases, leaving 3 bases not matched to a gene. CDR3 size: 13 residues. The CDR3 sequence is CASSLAGVKTQYF. CDR3 nucleotides: TGTGCCAGCAGCTTAGCGGGAGTGAAGACCCAGTACTTC.

V and J are TRBV5-8 and TRBJ1-2; D gene uncertain. The CDR3 has 15 residues. Germline CDR1 SGHTS, CDR2 YDEGEE. The ends were cut back, 4 bases at V and 5 bases at J, with 18 bases in the middle. This chain's CDR3 is CASSTGLPGAYGYTF. Here the CDR3 DNA reads TGTGCCAGCAGCACCGGGCTCCCGGGAGCGTATGGCTACACCTTC. Supplemented by reference TRBV5-8 and TRBJ1-2, the full variable domain reads EAGVTQSPTHLIKTRGQQATLRCSPISGHTSVYWYQQALGLGLQFLLWYDEGEERNRGNFPPRFSGRQFPNYSSELNVNALELEDSALYLCASSTGLPGAYGYTFGSGTRLTVV.

This chain uses TRBV7-2 with TRBJ2-7, with a possible D match to TRBD2 (6 bases). This CDR3 comprises 17 residues. CDR1 is SGHTA, CDR2 FQGNSA, per germline. Deletions cut 5 bases from V and 1 base from J, with 21 bases between. The CDR3 sequence: CASSPRGLREISYEQYF. CDR3 nucleotides: TGTGCCAGCAGCCCAAGGGGCCTCCGGGAGATTTCCTACGAGCAGTACTTC.

This chain joins TRBV6-6 and TRBJ2-1; the D is unclear. Germline V gene lookup returns CDR1 MNHNY and CDR2 SVGAGI (reference sequence). This CDR3 contains 11 residues. The V end was cut by 6 bases, the J end by 12 bases, with 12 bases between. The CDR3 nucleotides read TGTGCCAGCAGCCCTGAGCGTAGGCAGTTCTTC. It specifies CASSPERRQFF.

This chain uses TRBV5-8 with TRBJ1-5; D unclear. Trimming pared 4 bases from V and 3 bases from J, leaving 5 bases between. CDR1 is SGHTS, CDR2 YDEGEE, per germline. This CDR3 is 12 amino acids long. CDR3: CASSPINQPQHF. DNA of the CDR3: TGTGCCAGCAGCCCCATCAATCAGCCCCAGCATTTT.

The chain recombines TRBV6-8 with TRBJ1-5; D might be TRBD1 (6 bases). Looked up from germline, CDR1 is MNHGY and CDR2 is SAAAGT. Trimming pared 6 bases from V and 2 bases from J, leaving 11 bases between. The CDR3 has 14 amino acids. The CDR3 DNA is TGTGCCAGCAGGCAGGACAGCTGCAATCAGCCCCAGCATTTT. Residues: CASRQDSCNQPQHF.

The chain is built from TRBV18 and TRBJ2-1, with TRBD2 identical over 8 bases. The CDR3 runs 17 residues. V was clipped by 3 bases and J by 5 bases; unmatched bases: 12. Germline V lookup: CDR1 KGHSH, CDR2 LQKENI. The CDR3 DNA follows: TGTGCCAGCTCACCGCTTGCCCAGACGGGAGGGCACAATGAGCAGTTCTTC. This encodes CASSPLAQTGGHNEQFF.

V gene TRBV19 combines with J gene TRBJ2-6, with a tentative D call TRBD2 (6 bases). This CDR3 spans 18 amino acids. Per the germline V gene, CDR1 is LNHDA and CDR2 is SQIVND (reference sequence). Between the trimmed V and J ends, which lost 7 bases and 4 bases, there was a span of 23 bases. The CDR3 sequence is CASNMGDWGNRGANVLTF. The CDR3 bases are TGTGCCAGTAACATGGGGGACTGGGGGAACCGGGGGGCCAACGTCCTGACTTTC.

The chain joins TRBV7-2 to TRBJ2-7; 7 positions agree with TRBD1. The CDR3 runs 14 residues. V lost 5 bases to trimming and J lost 3 bases; unmatched junction nucleotides: 7. Germline V gene sequence: CDR1 SGHTA, CDR2 FQGNSA. The CDR3 DNA reads TGTGCCAGCAGCCCGGGATGGACAGGCTACGAGCAGTACTTC. As protein: CASSPGWTGYEQYF.

The chain employs TRBV28 and TRBJ1-5; TRBD1 aligns across 8 bases. Germline V lookup: CDR1 MDHEN, CDR2 SYDVKM. With V trimmed by 6 bases and J by 4 bases, 8 bases remained unmatched. The CDR3 runs to 15 residues. CDR3 residues: CASRATGVGNQPQHF. DNA for the CDR3: TGTGCCAGCAGAGCGACAGGGGTAGGGAATCAGCCCCAGCATTTT.

The chain combines TRBV7-2 with TRBJ2-5, with D possibly being TRBD2 (6 bases). Trimming removed 5 bases from V and 7 bases from J, with 14 bases in between. Germline CDR1 is SGHTA and CDR2 is FQGNSA. The CDR3 runs to 13 residues. In DNA form, the CDR3 reads TGTGCCAGCAGCCAGGACTATTTGGTGACCCAGTACTTC. As protein: CASSQDYLVTQYF.

The chain combines TRBV25-1 with TRBJ1-2; D perhaps matches TRBD1 (6 bases). Germline CDR1 reads MGHDK; CDR2 reads SYGVNS. The CDR3 spans 15 residues. The V gene lost 3 bases and the J gene lost 3 bases, with 14 bases spanning the gap. CDR3 residues: CASSEGGRGDYGYTF. The DNA of the CDR3 is TGTGCCAGCAGTGAGGGTGGCAGGGGAGACTATGGCTACACCTTC.

The chain couples TRBV6-6 to TRBJ1-2; D not certain. The CDR3 has 15 residues. V was cut by 0 bases and J by 6 bases, with 14 bases left in between. The germline V gene has CDR1 MNHNY and CDR2 SVGAGI (reference sequence). For the CDR3, the DNA is TGTGCCAGCAGTTACTCATCCCGGGTCGAGAATGGCTACACCTTC. It yields the protein CASSYSSRVENGYTF.

The V and J genes are TRBV6-5 and TRBJ1-2, with 9 bases fitting TRBD1. Per the germline V gene, CDR1 is MNHEY and CDR2 is SVGAGI. This CDR3 is built from 14 residues. The J segment lost 4 bases and the V segment lost 6 bases, leaving 6 bases of the junction unmatched. CDR3 region: CASRAGTGLYGYTF. In nucleotides, the CDR3 is TGTGCCAGCAGGGCCGGGACAGGGCTCTATGGCTACACCTTC.

The V call is TRBV9, the J call TRBJ1-2; D is unclear. Trimming stripped 3 bases from V and 8 bases from J, with 14 bases between. The CDR3 totals 13 residues. Germline CDR1 SGDLS, CDR2 YYNGEE. The CDR3 DNA is TGTGCCAGCAGCGGAGGGAGGCGGAACGGCTACACCTTC. Translating it yields CASSGGRRNGYTF.

This clone has a handful of counts. J is TRBJ2-3 and V is TRBV6-1; the match to TRBD2 covers 7 bases. Trimming took 5 bases from V and 4 from J; bases not matched to a gene: 6. Looked up from germline, CDR1 is MNHNS and CDR2 is SASEGT. CDR3 length: 14 amino acids. The CDR3 coding sequence is TGTGCCAGCAGTACGGGGAGGGGCGCAGATACGCAGTATTTT. Translated: CASSTGRGADTQYF.

This clone was seen more than once but under ten times. This chain joins TRBV10-2 and TRBJ2-3; 9 positions agree with TRBD2. Germline lookup yields CDR1 WSHSY and CDR2 SAAADI. Unmatched junction bases numbered 7, after V lost 10 bases and J lost 5 bases. The CDR3 loop spans 13 amino acids. The CDR3 protein is CATGTSRRDTQYF. CDR3 coding DNA: TGCGCCACCGGGACTAGCAGACGAGATACGCAGTATTTT.

This clone was recorded only once. This chain joins TRBV2 and TRBJ1-1, with D maybe TRBD1 (6 bases). V gave up 5 bases and J gave up 0 bases, with 16 bases separating them. Germline CDR1 is SNHLY and CDR2 is FYNNEI. The CDR3 is 16 residues long. For the CDR3, the DNA is TGTGCCAGCAGTCCCGATTCAGGGGCCATGAACACTGAAGCTTTCTTT. It is translated as CASSPDSGAMNTEAFF.

The J gene is TRBJ2-1, the V gene TRBV28, with 9 bases identical to TRBD2. The CDR3 sequence is 17 residues long. CDR1 is MDHEN, CDR2 SYDVKM, per germline. Unmatched junction bases numbered 20, after V lost 8 bases and J lost 9 bases. The CDR3 DNA reads TGTGCCAGCCCTCCCTCCACGGCGGGAGGGATCTTGGGTGAGCAGTTCTTC. Amino acids: CASPPSTAGGILGEQFF. Full variable domain (rest looked up from reference TRBV28 and TRBJ2-1): DVKVTQSSRYLVKRTGEKVFLECVQDMDHENMFWYRQDPGLGLRLIYFSYDVKMKEKGDIPEGYSVSREKKERFSLILESASTNQTSMYLCASPPSTAGGILGEQFFGPGTRLTVL.

The V gene is TRBV19, the J gene TRBJ1-5, with D possibly being TRBD1 (5 bases). Trimming pared 3 bases from V and 4 bases from J, leaving 10 bases between. The CDR3 is 14 residues long. CDR1 and CDR2 (germline): LNHDA, SQIVND (reference sequence). In DNA, the CDR3 is TGTGCCAGTAGTATGACAGCCAATAATCAGCCCCAGCATTTT. Its translation is CASSMTANNQPQHF.

The chain joins TRBV18 to TRBJ1-6, with D perhaps TRBD1 (5 bases). CDR1 is KGHSH, CDR2 LQKENI, per germline. The V and J ends lost 1 base and 5 bases respectively, with 6 bases between them. This CDR3 is 14 amino acids long. CDR3 sequence: CASSPQQDNSPLHF. The CDR3 region has the DNA TGTGCCAGCTCACCACAACAGGATAATTCACCCCTCCACTTT.